Reported below is one TCR beta chain. This specimen comes from a study of blood T cell repertoires in COVID-19. Across the study: Whether acute or convalescent, the COVID-19 samples came from the United States, Italy and Spain.

This CDR3 comprises 13 residues. Between the trimmed V and J ends, which lost 6 bases and 5 bases, there was a span of 13 bases. Germline CDR1 reads ENHRY; CDR2 reads SYGVKD. Participant age was roughly 18 to 100 years, and participants resided in fewer than 25 US areas. Some clones are missing from TCRdb's copy, which holds only in-frame ones; the method was immunoSEQ multiplex PCR. Here the sample spans fewer than 350,000 clones, 80% to 90% being singletons. The chain combines TRBV10-3 with TRBJ2-5; TRBD1 might be the D (6 bases). The sample comprised PBMCs or T cells enriched from blood (not recorded which). The sequence came from a woman aged 40 to 50 with acute COVID-19. CDR3 region: CAISLGGRETQYF. The CDR3 nucleotides read TGTGCCATCAGCCTAGGGGGTAGGGAGACCCAGTACTTC.